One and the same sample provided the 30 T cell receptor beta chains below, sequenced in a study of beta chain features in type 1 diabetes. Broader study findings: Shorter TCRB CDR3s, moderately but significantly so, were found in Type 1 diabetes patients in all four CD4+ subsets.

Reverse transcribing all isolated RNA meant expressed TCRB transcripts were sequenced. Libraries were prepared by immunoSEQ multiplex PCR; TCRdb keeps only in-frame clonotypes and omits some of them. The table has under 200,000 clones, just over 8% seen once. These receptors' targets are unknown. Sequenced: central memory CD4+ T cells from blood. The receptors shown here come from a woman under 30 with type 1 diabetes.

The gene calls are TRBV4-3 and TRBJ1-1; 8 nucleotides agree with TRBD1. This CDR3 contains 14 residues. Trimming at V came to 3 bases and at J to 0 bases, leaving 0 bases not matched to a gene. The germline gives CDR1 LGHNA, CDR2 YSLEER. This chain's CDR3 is CASSQDRVNTEAFF. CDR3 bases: TGCGCCAGCAGCCAGGACAGGGTGAACACTGAAGCTTTCTTT.

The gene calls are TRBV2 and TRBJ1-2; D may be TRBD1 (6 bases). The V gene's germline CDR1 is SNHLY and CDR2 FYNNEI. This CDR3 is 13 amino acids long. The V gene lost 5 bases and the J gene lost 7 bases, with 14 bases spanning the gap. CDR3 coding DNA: TGTGCCAGCAGTCAGGACGTAGGGGGTGGCTACACCTTC. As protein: CASSQDVGGGYTF.

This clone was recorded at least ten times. The CDR3 sequence: CASSLGLSGTDTQYF. As DNA, the CDR3 is TGTGCCAGCAGCTTAGGATTAAGCGGCACAGATACGCAGTATTTT. The genes are TRBV11-3 and TRBJ2-3; D uncertain. The length of the CDR3 is 15 residues. V dropped 1 base and J dropped 1 base, with 9 bases sitting between them. From germline, CDR1 is SGHNT and CDR2 YENEEA.

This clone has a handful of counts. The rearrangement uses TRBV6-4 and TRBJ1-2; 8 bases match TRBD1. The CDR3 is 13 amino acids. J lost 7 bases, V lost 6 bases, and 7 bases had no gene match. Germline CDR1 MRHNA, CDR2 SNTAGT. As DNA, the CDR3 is TGTGCCAGCAGCCCCGGACAGGGCGGTGGCTACACCTTC. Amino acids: CASSPGQGGGYTF.

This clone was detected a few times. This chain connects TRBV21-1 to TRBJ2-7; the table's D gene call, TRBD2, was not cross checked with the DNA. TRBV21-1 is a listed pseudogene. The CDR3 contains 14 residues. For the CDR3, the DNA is TGTGCCAGCAGCAAAGAGCACGACTCCTACGAGCAGTACTTC. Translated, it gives CASSKEHDSYEQYF.

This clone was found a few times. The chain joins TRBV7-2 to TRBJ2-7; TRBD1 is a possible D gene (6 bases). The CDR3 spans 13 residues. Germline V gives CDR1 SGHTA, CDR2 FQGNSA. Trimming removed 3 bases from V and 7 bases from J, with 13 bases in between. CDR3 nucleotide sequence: TGTGCCAGCAGCTTGGGGGCCCTAGGAGAGCAGTACTTC. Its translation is CASSLGALGEQYF.

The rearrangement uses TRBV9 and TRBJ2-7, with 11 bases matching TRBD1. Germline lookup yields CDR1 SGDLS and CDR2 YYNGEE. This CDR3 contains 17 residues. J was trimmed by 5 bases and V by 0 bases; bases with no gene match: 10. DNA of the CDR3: TGTGCCAGCAGCGTAGCTACTTTTGGACAGGGGGCGAACGAGCAGTACTTC. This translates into CASSVATFGQGANEQYF.

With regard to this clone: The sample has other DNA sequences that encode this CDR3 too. CDR3 loop: CASSPWDSEAFF. DNA of the CDR3: TGTGCCAGCTCACCCTGGGACAGTGAAGCTTTCTTT. The V gene is TRBV18, the J gene TRBJ1-1; 7 positions agree with TRBD1. This CDR3 has 12 residues. Per germline, CDR1 KGHSH and CDR2 LQKENI. V dropped 3 bases and J dropped 7; count of bases not matched to a gene: 2.

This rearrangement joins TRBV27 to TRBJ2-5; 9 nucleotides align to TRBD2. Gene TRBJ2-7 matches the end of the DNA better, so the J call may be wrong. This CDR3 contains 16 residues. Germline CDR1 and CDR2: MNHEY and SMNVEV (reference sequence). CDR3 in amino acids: CASSSLRTSAFYEQYF. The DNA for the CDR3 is TGTGCCAGCAGTTCCCTCCGGACTAGCGCCTTCTACGAGCAGTACTTC.

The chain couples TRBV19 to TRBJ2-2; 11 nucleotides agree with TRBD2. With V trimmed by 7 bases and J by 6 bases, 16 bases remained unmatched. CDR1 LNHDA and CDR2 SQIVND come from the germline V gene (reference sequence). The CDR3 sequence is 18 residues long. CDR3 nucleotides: TGTGCCAGTACCCGGGGCCCACTAGCGGGAGAGATGGCCGGGGAGCTGTTTTTT. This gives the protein CASTRGPLAGEMAGELFF.

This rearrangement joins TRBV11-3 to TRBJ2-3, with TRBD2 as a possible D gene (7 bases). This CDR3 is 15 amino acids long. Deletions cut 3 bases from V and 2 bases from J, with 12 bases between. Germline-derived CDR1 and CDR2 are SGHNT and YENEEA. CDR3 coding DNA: TGTGCCAGCAGCTTGGGCGGGGGCCTCACAGATACGCAGTATTTT. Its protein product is CASSLGGGLTDTQYF.

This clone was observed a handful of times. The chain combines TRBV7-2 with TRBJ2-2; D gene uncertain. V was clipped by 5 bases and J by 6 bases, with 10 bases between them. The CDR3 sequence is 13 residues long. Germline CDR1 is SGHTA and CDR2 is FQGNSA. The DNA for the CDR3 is TGTGCCAGCAGCCCCGTCAGGTCCGGGGAGCTGTTTTTT. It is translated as CASSPVRSGELFF. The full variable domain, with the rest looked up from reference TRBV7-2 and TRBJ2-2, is GAGVSQSPSNKVTEKGKDVELRCDPISGHTALYWYRQSLGQGLEFLIYFQGNSAPDKSGLPSDRFSAERTGGSVSTLTIQRTQQEDSAVYLCASSPVRSGELFFGEGSRLTVL.

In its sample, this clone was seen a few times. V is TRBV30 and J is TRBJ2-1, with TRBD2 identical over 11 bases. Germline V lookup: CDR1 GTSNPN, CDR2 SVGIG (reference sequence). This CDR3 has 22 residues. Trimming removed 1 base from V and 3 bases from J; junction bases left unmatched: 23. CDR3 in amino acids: CAWSGGDGTGVSGRGYYNEQFF. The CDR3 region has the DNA TGTGCCTGGAGTGGGGGGGATGGGACCGGGGTTAGCGGGAGGGGATACTACAATGAGCAGTTCTTC. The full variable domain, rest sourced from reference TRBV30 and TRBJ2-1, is SQTIHQWPATLVQPVGSPLSLECTVEGTSNPNLYWYRQAAGRGLQLLFYSVGIGQISSEVPQNLSASRPQDRQFILSSKKLLLSDSGFYLCAWSGGDGTGVSGRGYYNEQFFGPGTRLTVL.

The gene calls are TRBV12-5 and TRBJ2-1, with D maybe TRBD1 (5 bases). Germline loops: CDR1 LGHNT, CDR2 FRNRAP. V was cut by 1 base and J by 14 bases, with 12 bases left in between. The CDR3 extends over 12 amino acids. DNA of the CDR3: TGTGCTAGTGGTTTGGACTCAGGGTTTGAGTTCTTC. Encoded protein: CASGLDSGFEFF. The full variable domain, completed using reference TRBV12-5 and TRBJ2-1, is DARVTQTPRHKVTEMGQEVTMRCQPILGHNTVFWYRQTMMQGLELLAYFRNRAPLDDSGMPKDRFSAEMPDATLATLKIQPSEPRDSAVYFCASGLDSGFEFFGPGTRLTVL.

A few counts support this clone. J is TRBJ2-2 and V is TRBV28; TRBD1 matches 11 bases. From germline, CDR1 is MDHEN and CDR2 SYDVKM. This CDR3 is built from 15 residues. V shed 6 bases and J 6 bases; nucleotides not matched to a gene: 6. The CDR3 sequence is CASSHWTGGSGELFF. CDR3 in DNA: TGTGCCAGCAGCCATTGGACAGGGGGCTCCGGGGAGCTGTTTTTT.

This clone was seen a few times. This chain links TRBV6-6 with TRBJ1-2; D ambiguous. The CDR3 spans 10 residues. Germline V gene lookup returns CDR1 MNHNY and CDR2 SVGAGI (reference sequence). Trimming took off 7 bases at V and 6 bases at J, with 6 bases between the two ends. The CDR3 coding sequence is TGTGCCAGCACGGGAGATGGCTACACCTTC. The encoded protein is CASTGDGYTF.

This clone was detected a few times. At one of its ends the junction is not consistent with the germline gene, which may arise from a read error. CDR3 coding DNA: TGCGCCAGCAGCCCCGGGACAGCTAGAGCTAACTATGGCCACACCTTC. Translating gives CASSPGTARANYGHTF. V and J are TRBV4-3 and TRBJ1-2, with 7 positions matching TRBD1. In germline, CDR1 is LGHNA, CDR2 YSLEER. The CDR3 contains 16 residues.

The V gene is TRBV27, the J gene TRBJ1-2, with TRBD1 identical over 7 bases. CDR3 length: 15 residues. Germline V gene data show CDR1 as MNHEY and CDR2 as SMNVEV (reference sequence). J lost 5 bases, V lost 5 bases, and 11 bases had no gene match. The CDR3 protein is CASSPTTGVRYGYTF. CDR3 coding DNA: TGTGCCAGCAGTCCGACCACAGGGGTTAGGTATGGCTACACCTTC.

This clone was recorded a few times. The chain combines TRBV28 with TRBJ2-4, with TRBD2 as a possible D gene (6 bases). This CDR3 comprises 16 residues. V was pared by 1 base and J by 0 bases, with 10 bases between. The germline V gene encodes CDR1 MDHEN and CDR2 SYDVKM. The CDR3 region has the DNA TGTGCCAGCAGTTTATTGGGCGGGGCAGCCAAAAACATTCAGTACTTC. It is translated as CASSLLGGAAKNIQYF.

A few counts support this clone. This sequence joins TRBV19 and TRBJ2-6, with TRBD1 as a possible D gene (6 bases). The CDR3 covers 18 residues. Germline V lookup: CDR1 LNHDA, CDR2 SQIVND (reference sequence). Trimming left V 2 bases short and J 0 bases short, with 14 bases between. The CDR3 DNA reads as TGTGCCAGTAGTATATCCCCAGGGGCCTACTCTGGGGCCAACGTCCTGACTTTC. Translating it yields CASSISPGAYSGANVLTF.

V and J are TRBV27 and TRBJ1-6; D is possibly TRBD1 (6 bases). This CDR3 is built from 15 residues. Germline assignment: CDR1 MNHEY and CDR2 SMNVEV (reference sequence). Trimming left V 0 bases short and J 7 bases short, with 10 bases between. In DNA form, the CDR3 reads TGTGCCAGCAGTTTATCCCAGGGGAGAAATTCACCCCTCCACTTT. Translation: CASSLSQGRNSPLHF.

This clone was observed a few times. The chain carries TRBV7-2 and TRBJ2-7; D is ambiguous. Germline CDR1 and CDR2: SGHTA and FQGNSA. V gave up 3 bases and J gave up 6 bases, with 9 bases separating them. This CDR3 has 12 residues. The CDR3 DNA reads TGTGCCAGCAGCTTTTTTGTCGGCGAGCAGTACTTC. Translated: CASSFFVGEQYF.

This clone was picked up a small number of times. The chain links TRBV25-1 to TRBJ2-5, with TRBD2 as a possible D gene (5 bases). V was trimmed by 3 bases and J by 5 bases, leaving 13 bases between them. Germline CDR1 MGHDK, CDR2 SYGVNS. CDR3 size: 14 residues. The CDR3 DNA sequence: TGTGCCAGCAGTGATGACCCGAGAGGGGAGACCCAGTACTTC. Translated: CASSDDPRGETQYF.

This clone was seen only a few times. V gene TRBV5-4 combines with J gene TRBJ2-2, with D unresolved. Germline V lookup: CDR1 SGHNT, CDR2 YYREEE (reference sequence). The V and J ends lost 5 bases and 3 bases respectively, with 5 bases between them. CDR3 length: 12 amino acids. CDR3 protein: CASRRDTGELFF. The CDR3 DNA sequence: TGTGCCAGCAGACGGGACACCGGGGAGCTGTTTTTT.

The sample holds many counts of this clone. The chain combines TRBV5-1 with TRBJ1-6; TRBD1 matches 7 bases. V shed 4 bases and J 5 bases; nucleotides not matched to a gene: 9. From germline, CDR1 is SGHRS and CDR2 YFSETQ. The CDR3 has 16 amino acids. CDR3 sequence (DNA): TGCGCCAGCAGCCGTGACAGGGTAGAGAATAATTCACCCCTCCACTTT. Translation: CASSRDRVENNSPLHF.

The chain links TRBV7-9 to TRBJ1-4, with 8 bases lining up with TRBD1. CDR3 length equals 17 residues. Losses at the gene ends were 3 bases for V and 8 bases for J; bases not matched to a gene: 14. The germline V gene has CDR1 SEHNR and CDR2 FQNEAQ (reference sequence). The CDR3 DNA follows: TGTGCCAGCAGCTTTGGACAGGGCACCGGGCTCGGCGAAAAACTGTTTTTT. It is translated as CASSFGQGTGLGEKLFF.

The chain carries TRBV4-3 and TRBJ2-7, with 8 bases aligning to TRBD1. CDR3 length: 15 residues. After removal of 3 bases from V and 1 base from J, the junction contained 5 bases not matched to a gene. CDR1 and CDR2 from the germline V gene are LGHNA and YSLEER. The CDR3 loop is CASSQLTGGSYEQYF. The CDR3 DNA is TGCGCCAGCAGCCAGTTAACAGGGGGGTCCTACGAGCAGTACTTC.

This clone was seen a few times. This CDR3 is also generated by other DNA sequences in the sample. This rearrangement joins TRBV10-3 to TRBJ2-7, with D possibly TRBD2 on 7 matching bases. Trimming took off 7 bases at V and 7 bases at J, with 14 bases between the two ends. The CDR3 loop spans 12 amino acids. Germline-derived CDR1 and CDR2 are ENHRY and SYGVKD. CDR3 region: CAINRGADEQYF. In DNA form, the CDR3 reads TGTGCCATCAACCGGGGGGCAGATGAGCAGTACTTC.

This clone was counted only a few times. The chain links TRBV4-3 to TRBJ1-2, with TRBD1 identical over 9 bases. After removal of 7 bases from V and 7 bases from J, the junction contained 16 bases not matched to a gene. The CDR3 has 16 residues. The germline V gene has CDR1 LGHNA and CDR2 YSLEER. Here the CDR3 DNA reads TGCGCCAGCAATCTCGGGGTAGGACAGGGGATAGTTGGCTACACCTTC. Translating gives CASNLGVGQGIVGYTF.

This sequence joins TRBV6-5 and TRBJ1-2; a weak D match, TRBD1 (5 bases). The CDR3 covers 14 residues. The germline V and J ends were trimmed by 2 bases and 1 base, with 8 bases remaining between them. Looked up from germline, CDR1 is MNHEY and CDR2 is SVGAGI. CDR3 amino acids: CASSYDSNNYGYTF. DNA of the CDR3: TGTGCCAGCAGTTACGACAGTAATAACTATGGCTACACCTTC.